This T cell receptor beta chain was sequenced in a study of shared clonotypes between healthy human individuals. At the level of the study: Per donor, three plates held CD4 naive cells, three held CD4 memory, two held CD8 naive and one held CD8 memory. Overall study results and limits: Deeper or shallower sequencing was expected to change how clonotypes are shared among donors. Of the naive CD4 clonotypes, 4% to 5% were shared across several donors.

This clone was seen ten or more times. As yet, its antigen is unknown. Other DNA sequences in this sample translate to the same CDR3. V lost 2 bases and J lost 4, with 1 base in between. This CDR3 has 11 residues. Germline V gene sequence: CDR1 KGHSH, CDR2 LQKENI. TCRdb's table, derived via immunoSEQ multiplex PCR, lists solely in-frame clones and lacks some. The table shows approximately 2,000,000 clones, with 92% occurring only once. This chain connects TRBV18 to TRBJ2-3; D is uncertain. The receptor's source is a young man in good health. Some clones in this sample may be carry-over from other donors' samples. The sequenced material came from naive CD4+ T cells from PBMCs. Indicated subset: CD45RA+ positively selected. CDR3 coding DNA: TGTGCCAGCTCACCATCAGATACGCAGTATTTT. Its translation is CASSPSDTQYF.